Listed below are T cell receptor beta chains from one sample, sequenced in a study of blood T cell repertoires in COVID-19. Using immunoSEQ multiplex PCR, the repertoire was profiled, and TCRdb retains in-frame clones only, with some absent. The sample yields 310,000 or so clones, roughly 86% seen once. The sequencing input was peripheral blood. These receptor sequences come from a woman in her forties or fifties with acute or convalescent COVID-19. Each CDR3 is given with its conserved first and last residue. A D gene is named only where the DNA matches it firmly. Clone size, where shown, is once, few, many, or a class for clones that have expanded.

j_call,v_call,clone_size,d_call,cdr3_nt,cdr3_aa
TRBJ2-2,TRBV19,-,-,TGTGCCAGTAGTACCGCAGTGTTTACCGGGGAGCTGTTTTTT,CASSTAVFTGELFF
TRBJ2-5,TRBV5-4,-,TRBD2,TGTGCCAGCAGCCCCAGACTAGCGGGAGACCAAGAGACCCAGTACTTC,CASSPRLAGDQETQYF
TRBJ1-5,TRBV9,once,-,TGTGCCAGCAGCGTTGAGATCAATCAGCCCCAGCATTTT,CASSVEINQPQHF
TRBJ2-5,TRBV10-3,-,TRBD1,TGTGCCATCAGTGCCAGGGGGCAGTGGGAGACCCAGTACTTC,CAISARGQWETQYF
TRBJ1-5,TRBV9,-,-,TGTGCCAGCAGCGTAGCAGGGGCTGGTCCGCCCCAGCATTTT,CASSVAGAGPPQHF
TRBJ2-1,TRBV28,-,-,TGTGCCAGCAGTTATAGCGGGACAGACCTTGAGCAGTTCTTC,CASSYSGTDLEQFF
TRBJ1-1,TRBV15,-,-,TGTGCCACCAGCAGACCGGGACACTCGAACACTGAAGCTTTCTTT,CATSRPGHSNTEAFF
TRBJ1-5,TRBV28,once,-,TGTGCCAGCAGTTTAGTTCTCTGGCAGGACTATAGCAATCAGCCCCAGCATTTT,CASSLVLWQDYSNQPQHF
TRBJ2-5,TRBV7-2,-,TRBD1,TGTGCCAGCAGCCCGACAGGGGTGAAAGAGACCCAGTACTTC,CASSPTGVKETQYF
TRBJ1-2,TRBV6-1,once,-,TGTGCCAGCAGGTGGACTTTGGATGGCTACACCTTC,CASRWTLDGYTF
TRBJ1-6,TRBV2,-,TRBD1,TGTGCCAGCCGACAGGGTTCGACACCCCTCCACTTT,CASRQGSTPLHF
TRBJ1-4,TRBV27,-,TRBD1,TGTGCCAGCAGTCCACGACAGGGCGTGTGGGAAAAACTGTTTTTT,CASSPRQGVWEKLFF
TRBJ1-2,TRBV7-3,-,TRBD1,TGTGCCAGCAGCTCGACACAGGGGGACTATGGCTACACCTTC,CASSSTQGDYGYTF
TRBJ1-2,TRBV7-9,-,TRBD1,TGTGCCAGCAGCTACGGACAGGGCCCTCTCTATGGCTACACCTTC,CASSYGQGPLYGYTF